Reported below is one T cell receptor beta chain. Its cognate antigen is unknown. Naive CD8 populations comprised CD45RO-negative cells positively selected for CCR7, excluding terminally differentiated effector memory CD45RA+ cells. This specimen belongs to a study of shared clonotypes between healthy human individuals. About the study: Serving as donors were a couple of women and three men, whose ages spanned 18 to 49. Study-wide results and limits: Larger richness was generally estimated for naive than memory subsets.

Only in-frame clones appear in the TCRdb table, and some are missing; sequencing was by immunoSEQ multiplex PCR. The sample records some 2,100,000 clones, about 93% being singletons. Germline loops: CDR1 MDHEN, CDR2 SYDVKM. The CDR3 is 13 amino acids. Losses at the gene ends were 3 bases for V and 7 bases for J; bases not matched to a gene: 4. The sequence came from a man younger than 30 in good health. Some clones in this sample may be carry-over from other donors' samples. The chain is built from TRBV28 and TRBJ2-7; 9 bases map to TRBD1. Material: naive CD8+ T cells from PBMCs. The CDR3 here is CASSFYRGLEQYF. The CDR3 DNA sequence: TGTGCCAGCAGTTTCTACAGGGGGCTGGAGCAGTACTTC. Drawing the rest from reference TRBV28 and TRBJ2-7, the complete variable domain is DVKVTQSSRYLVKRTGEKVFLECVQDMDHENMFWYRQDPGLGLRLIYFSYDVKMKEKGDIPEGYSVSREKKERFSLILESASTNQTSMYLCASSFYRGLEQYFGPGTRLTVT.